The 22 T cell receptor beta chains given below trace back to one sample, sequenced in a study of T cell repertoires in cytomegalovirus infection. TCRdb reanalysed the reads using MiXCR and keeps one entry per CDR3 protein. Of a few hundred thousand distinct CDR3 sequences listed, roughly a fifth are singletons. The antigens for these receptors are not known. The sample here was cultured PBMCs, taken from culture after CMV antigen stimulation. The receptors were sampled from a human donor in good health (CMV status not recorded). Some clones in this sample may be carry-over from other donors' samples.

The chain combines TRBV4-1 with TRBJ2-1, with 14 nucleotides matching TRBD2. The CDR3 totals 16 residues. The junction had 5 bases not matched to a gene; V was cut back by 4 bases and J by 6 bases. From germline, CDR1 is MGHRA and CDR2 YSYEKL. The DNA for the CDR3 is TGCGCCAGCAGCCGCGGACTAGCGGGAGGCATCAATGAGCAGTTCTTC. Protein: CASSRGLAGGINEQFF.

The chain links TRBV12-3 or TRBV12-4 to TRBJ2-4, with 7 bases aligning to TRBD1. Unmatched junction bases numbered 4, after V lost 6 bases and J lost 2 bases. The CDR3 has 14 residues. CDR3 sequence: CASRVTGSKNIQYF. Here the CDR3 DNA reads TGTGCCAGCAGGGTGACAGGGTCCAAAAACATTCAGTACTTC.

This rearrangement joins TRBV7-9 to TRBJ2-2; a weak D match, TRBD2 (6 bases). This CDR3 spans 15 amino acids. Trimming left V 6 bases short and J 0 bases short, with 11 bases between. Germline loops: CDR1 SEHNR, CDR2 FQNEAQ (reference sequence). The CDR3 is CASSARGPNTGELFF. CDR3 sequence (DNA): TGTGCCAGCAGTGCGCGGGGCCCGAACACCGGGGAGCTGTTTTTT.

This clonotype occurred many times. The V gene is TRBV7-8, the J gene TRBJ1-1, with TRBD1 as a possible D gene (5 bases). CDR3 length: 15 amino acids. V was clipped by 1 base and J by 4 bases, with 13 bases between them. Germline-derived CDR1 and CDR2 are SGHVS and FQNEAQ. This CDR3 is CASSLEKRGLTEAFF. The CDR3 coding sequence is TGTGCCAGCAGCTTAGAAAAAAGGGGTCTCACTGAAGCTTTCTTT.

Many counts were recorded for this clonotype. The gene calls are TRBV11-2 and TRBJ2-1; D is perhaps TRBD2 (5 bases). V lost 5 bases, J lost 5 bases, and 19 bases lay in between. Germline V gene sequence: CDR1 SGHAT, CDR2 FQNNGV. The CDR3 has 16 residues. CDR3 DNA sequence: TGTGCCAGCAGCCCCATTAACTCACTAGTAAACAATGAGCAGTTCTTC. Translating gives CASSPINSLVNNEQFF. The full variable domain, with the rest looked up from reference TRBV11-2 and TRBJ2-1, is EAGVAQSPRYKIIEKRQSVAFWCNPISGHATLYWYQQILGQGPKLLIQFQNNGVVDDSQLPKDRFSAERLKGVDSTLKIQPAKLEDSAVYLCASSPINSLVNNEQFFGPGTRLTVL.

The table lists this clonotype with a few counts. The V call is TRBV11-2, the J call TRBJ2-7; D not resolved. The CDR3 consists of 14 residues. V gave up 5 bases and J gave up 3 bases, with 14 bases separating them. Germline V lookup: CDR1 SGHAT, CDR2 FQNNGV. The DNA for the CDR3 is TGTGCCAGCAGCGTGCCCGGGCCCGGCTACGAGCAGTACGTC. It specifies CASSVPGPGYEQYV.

This rearrangement joins TRBV4-1 to TRBJ2-7, with 10 bases lining up with TRBD1. V was clipped by 4 bases and J by 0 bases; unmatched bases: 3. Germline loops: CDR1 MGHRA, CDR2 YSYEKL. This CDR3 is built from 15 residues. CDR3: CASSPGQGGSYEQYV. The CDR3 coding sequence is TGCGCCAGCAGCCCCGGACAGGGGGGCTCCTACGAGCAGTACGTC.

At least ten counts were recorded for this clonotype. In DNA form, the CDR3 reads TGTGCCAGCAGCCTAACTAGCGGGACGCCAGGGGCCAACGTCCTGACTTTC. Protein product: CASSLTSGTPGANVLTF. J is TRBJ2-6 and V is TRBV7-2, with 10 nucleotides matching TRBD2. Germline V gives CDR1 SGHTA, CDR2 FQGNSA. Trimming cost V 5 bases and J 4 bases; bases outside gene matches: 8. CDR3 length: 17 residues. Filled out from reference TRBV7-2 and TRBJ2-6, the complete variable domain reads GAGVSQSPSNKVTEKGKDVELRCDPISGHTALYWYRQSLGQGLEFLIYFQGNSAPDKSGLPSDRFSAERTGGSVSTLTIQRTQQEDSAVYLCASSLTSGTPGANVLTFGAGSRLTVL.

This clonotype was detected only a few times. The chain combines TRBV7-9 with TRBJ2-5; 8 bases match TRBD2. V lost 6 bases to trimming and J lost 1 base; unmatched junction nucleotides: 7. Germline CDR1 and CDR2: SEHNR and FQNEAQ (reference sequence). The CDR3 is 15 amino acids. CDR3 bases: TGTGCCAGCAGGCAAGCGGGAGAGGTCCAAGAGACCCAGTACTTC. Translation: CASRQAGEVQETQYF.

This clonotype was seen more than once but under ten times. The chain links TRBV3-1 to TRBJ2-2, with 10 positions matching TRBD1. Germline V lookup: CDR1 LGHDT, CDR2 YNNKEL (reference sequence). The CDR3 totals 14 residues. V was clipped by 8 bases and J by 4 bases; unmatched bases: 4. CDR3 in DNA: TGTGCCAGCGACAGGGGGCTGGGCACCGGGGAGCTGTTTTTT. It translates to CASDRGLGTGELFF.

This clonotype was seen a handful of times. The CDR3 bases are TGTGCCAGCAGTGAATTCGGGAAGGGCTACACCTTC. This translates into CASSEFGKGYTF. V is TRBV25-1 and J is TRBJ1-2, with unresolved D. Germline V lookup: CDR1 MGHDK, CDR2 SYGVNS. V lost 1 base and J lost 8, with 8 bases in between. CDR3 length equals 12 residues.

This sequence joins TRBV24-1 and TRBJ2-1; D unresolved. This CDR3 region has 11 residues. Germline lookup yields CDR1 KGHDR and CDR2 SFDVKD. V lost 3 bases and J lost 8, with 4 bases in between. The DNA for the CDR3 is TGTGCCACCAGTGATCTTTATGAGCAGTTCTTC. Encoded protein: CATSDLYEQFF.

The chain combines TRBV20-1 with TRBJ2-5; D is undetermined. The germline gives CDR1 DFQATT, CDR2 SNEGSKA (reference sequence). The CDR3 is made up of 13 amino acids. Trimming pared 2 bases from V and 2 bases from J, leaving 9 bases between. As DNA, the CDR3 is TGCAGTGCTAGATACAGTTATCAAGAGACCCAGTACTTC. It codes for CSARYSYQETQYF.

V usage is TRBV7-2 and J usage is TRBJ2-1, with 8 bases aligning to TRBD2. Per germline, CDR1 SGHTA and CDR2 FQGNSA. Trimming cost V 5 bases and J 8 bases; bases outside gene matches: 5. The CDR3 is made up of 13 amino acids. CDR3 coding DNA: TGTGCCAGCAGCCTAAGCGGGAGATATGAGCAGTTCTTC. This translates into CASSLSGRYEQFF.

This clonotype showed up many times. The chain couples TRBV7-8 to TRBJ2-7, with D possibly matching TRBD2 (5 bases). Trimming cost V 2 bases and J 6 bases, with 11 bases left between them. CDR1 SGHVS and CDR2 FQNEAQ come from the germline V gene. The CDR3 is 13 residues long. The CDR3 region is CASSLITRGEQYF. The CDR3 DNA follows: TGTGCCAGCAGCTTAATCACCCGGGGCGAGCAGTACTTC.

There are many counts of this clonotype. The chain carries TRBV7-2 and TRBJ2-6; no clear D. Germline values: CDR1 SGHTA, CDR2 FQGNSA. The CDR3 contains 21 residues. V lost 2 bases to trimming and J lost 0 bases, with 23 bases between them. As DNA, the CDR3 is TGTGCCAGCAGCTTATACGTACTGAAGCACAAAGGCAGCTCTGGGGCCAACGTCCTGACTTTC. Protein sequence: CASSLYVLKHKGSSGANVLTF.

This chain joins TRBV5-4 and TRBJ2-1; D is perhaps TRBD1 or TRBD2 (6 bases each). Germline CDR1 and CDR2: SGHNT and YYREEE (reference sequence). The CDR3 has 18 amino acids. The V end was cut by 0 bases, the J end by 5 bases, with 21 bases between. DNA of the CDR3: TGTGCCAGCAGCTTGGAGTTGAGGACCAAGGGGGGACACAATGAGCAGTTCTTC. Encoded protein: CASSLELRTKGGHNEQFF.

This clonotype was detected only a few times. This chain joins TRBV11-3 and TRBJ2-1; 9 bases map to TRBD2. Germline CDR1 SGHNT, CDR2 YENEEA. V was pared by 2 bases and J by 6 bases, with 8 bases of the junction left unmatched. The CDR3 loop spans 16 amino acids. As DNA, the CDR3 is TGTGCCAGCAGCTTACAAACTAGCGGGCGCATCAATGAGCAGTTCTTC. Protein: CASSLQTSGRINEQFF.

This clonotype was observed a few times. The chain combines TRBV5-6 with TRBJ1-4, with 10 bases aligning to TRBD1. CDR1 SGHDT and CDR2 YYEEEE come from the germline V gene. The CDR3 runs 15 residues. After removal of 0 bases from V and 7 bases from J, the junction contained 3 bases not matched to a gene. This CDR3 reads CASSLAGTGVEKLFF. The CDR3 DNA reads as TGTGCCAGCAGCTTGGCCGGGACAGGGGTTGAAAAACTGTTTTTT.

This clonotype was seen a handful of times. This chain joins TRBV7-9 and TRBJ1-2; unclear D gene. The V end lost 4 bases, the J end lost 5 bases, and 20 bases lay between the germline ends. Germline CDR1 is SEHNR and CDR2 is FQNEAQ (reference sequence). There are 16 residues in the CDR3. The CDR3 DNA sequence: TGTGCCAGCAGCTCCGCGACTCGGGGATCTCAGTATGGCTACACCTTC. Translating gives CASSSATRGSQYGYTF.

The chain joins TRBV29-1 to TRBJ2-3; D is unresolved. The germline V and J ends were trimmed by 4 bases and 4 bases, with 9 bases remaining between them. Looked up from germline, CDR1 is SQVTM and CDR2 is ANQGSEA. The CDR3 totals 12 residues. The CDR3 DNA follows: TGCAGCGTTGTCACGGTCGCAGATACGCAGTATTTT. Protein: CSVVTVADTQYF.

V usage is TRBV7-9 and J usage is TRBJ2-5; D not certain. Trimming stripped 0 bases from V and 5 bases from J, with 16 bases between. CDR3 length: 16 residues. Germline V gene sequence: CDR1 SEHNR, CDR2 FQNEAQ (reference sequence). Here the CDR3 DNA reads TGTGCCAGCAGCTTAGCGTTTGGAAACACTCGGGAGACCCAGTACTTC. This encodes CASSLAFGNTRETQYF.